This T cell receptor (beta chain) is from a study of T cell changes during pregnancy in multiple sclerosis. Method: immunoSEQ multiplex PCR; TCRdb's copy keeps in-frame clones and lacks some. The data show 44,000 or so clones, roughly 90% seen once. Looked up from germline, CDR1 is LNHDA and CDR2 is SQIVND (reference sequence). This CDR3 spans 14 amino acids. V was pared by 6 bases and J by 9 bases, with 11 bases of the junction left unmatched. This clone was picked up one time. This TCR was recovered from a female donor in good health, enrolled as a control in a pregnancy study. J is TRBJ1-2 and V is TRBV19, with 9 bases aligning to TRBD1. Sequenced material: peripheral blood, taken in the first trimester of pregnancy. In DNA, the CDR3 is TGTGCCAGTAGAGGAGGGACAGGGCCTTCCAGCTACACCTTC. Translation gives CASRGGTGPSSYTF.